The present T cell receptor beta chain was sequenced within a study of HIV-infected patients and healthy controls (dated by TCRdb to the mid-2010s). With regard to the full study: The question the study tested was whether immune perturbation and reconstitution could be captured by deep TCR repertoire sequencing of small blood samples from HIV patients.

Whole blood was used without cell fractionation, so the repertoire reflected all unsorted peripheral T cells. Around 10 uninfected healthy donors were sampled as controls, a few of whom were sampled twice roughly three months apart. A 2.5 ml sample of peripheral blood was drawn into Tempus tubes for RNA extraction. Residual genomic DNA was removed with the TURBO-DNase kit and globin mRNA was depleted with GLOBINclear. What the work shows at the level of the full study, not this receptor alone: HIV-infected repertoires had significantly higher mean Gini indices than controls, possibly reflecting oligoclonality. Pairing of alpha and beta chains was not determined in the samples. The observed differences in diversity could not be explained by the slight differences in age and sex profiles between the study cohorts. Differing numbers of distinct sequences in patients and controls hindered comparison, and size-matching assigned excessive weight to rare events in the HIV-infected data. Eight alpha and eight beta V genes showed significantly different mean usage between HIV-infected patients and controls. Size-matched repertoire data did not replicate the apparent post-therapy recovery of the Gini index in HIV-infected patients. HIV-associated CDR3s exhibited a significant reduction in frequency during therapy, whereas CMV-associated CDR3s exhibited no significant change, although the majority increased in frequency. The use of whole blood limited sequencing depth and precluded separation of the dynamics of distinct T-cell subpopulations. Processing included only sixteen HIV-infected individuals, and this was regarded by the authors as a major limit on how widely the findings apply. More CDR3s were shared between individuals among healthy controls than among HIV+ patients, as measured by Jaccard index and by the count of highly shared sequences. In the study, no determination of donor HLA types was made. Compared with untreated HIV+ repertoires, healthy control repertoires had roughly threefold more distinct CDR3s and higher Shannon diversity. MAIT cell alpha-chain CDR3s were found at high frequency in healthy controls but were severely depleted in HIV+ repertoires.

This clonotype was seen ten or more times. What this receptor recognizes is not known. No base qualities exist here, and no much larger clone lies one base off it. Measured from the cysteine to the phenylalanine, the CDR3 is 15 residues long. Only the CDR3 part of the read is kept: 45 bases, read in frame from the first base. V is cut by 1 base and J by 0 bases, and the space between the germline ends is 8 bases. Looking up the germline V gene yields CDR1 SGHRS and CDR2 YFSETQ. SuperScript III was used to reverse transcribe 500 ng RNA with primers targeting the alpha and beta constant regions. Separate alpha and beta chain libraries were made by chain-specific third strand synthesis with multiplexing indices. The protocol used a single primer pair to amplify all rearrangements within a chain, which avoided primer bias, and attached molecular barcodes to each cDNA molecule. T4 RNA Ligase 1 joined purified cDNA to a 5' RACE adapter that carried a random hexamer and the SP2 sequencing primer site. With slow temperature ramps used to favor optimal annealing, second strand synthesis was primed from the SP2 site with Phusion polymerase. Each molecule's 12-nucleotide barcode consisted of two random hexamer sequences, both added before amplification and joined together. P5 and P7 adapter elements plus a second index were added in a short first PCR, which was followed by a 23-cycle amplification PCR with P5s and P7 primers. In total the libraries went through roughly 30 PCR cycles, after which the libraries were quantified on a Qubit, sized on a Bioanalyzer, and diluted to 3 to 4 nM. Normalized libraries were sequenced on an Illumina MiSeq with 2 x 250 paired-end kits. Reverse transcription reactions underwent purification over MinElute columns, with elution into 10 ul Tris-Cl. Adapter ligations were incubated for 20 to 25 hours at 16 degrees C and subsequently purified with AMPure XP beads at a 1:1 ratio. Processing in the source paper ran as follows. A modified Decombinator processed the demultiplexed FASTQ files and output V, J, insert and barcode information. Any sequence that shared a barcode yet differed from the dominant sequence was discarded as an error, and the number of original cDNA molecules was estimated by counting barcodes clustered at Levenshtein distance 3. The R packages ineq, vegan, igraph and RCytoscape were used for downstream analyses, together with IMGT nomenclature and CDR3 definitions. The authors computed V gene usage over distinct sequences and counted each TCR a single time to avoid skew from clonal expansion. Unique CDR3 amino acid sequences within a donor were connected in similarity networks whenever two sequences differed by a single Levenshtein edit. Published HIV-specific CDR3s (approximately 100 alpha, more than 600 beta) and CMV-specific CDR3s (around twelve alpha, about 250 beta) were assembled and queried against the repertoires. Lower sequence numbers were not the cause of the decreased diversity in patients, as random subsampling to size-matched repertoires showed. The public reads were quality trimmed at Q25 with fastp and then assembled into clones with MiXCR by TCRdb, keeping productive beta chains. Identical CDR3 proteins give one entry, which carries the most common genes and DNA. These V and J calls derive from TCRdb rather than the authors' analysis. The sample has 15,000 to 20,000 distinct CDR3 sequences on record, around 5.5% of them singletons. The top ten clones comprise over 1.5% of the sample.

This TCR came from an adult in good health. The chain was built from TRBV5-1 and TRBJ2-1; the D gene is not confidently resolved. The sequenced sample was blood. The CDR3 in this case is CASSLKYDSYNEQFF. The DNA is TGCGCCAGCAGCTTGAAGTACGACTCCTACAATGAGCAGTTCTTC. With the portions outside the CDR3 filled from the reference TRBV5-1 and TRBJ2-1 genes, the complete variable region becomes KAGVTQTPRYLIKTRGQQVTLSCSPISGHRSVSWYQQTPGQGLQFLFEYFSETQRNKGNFPGRFSGRQFSNSRSEMNVSTLELGDSALYLCASSLKYDSYNEQFFGPGTRLTVL.